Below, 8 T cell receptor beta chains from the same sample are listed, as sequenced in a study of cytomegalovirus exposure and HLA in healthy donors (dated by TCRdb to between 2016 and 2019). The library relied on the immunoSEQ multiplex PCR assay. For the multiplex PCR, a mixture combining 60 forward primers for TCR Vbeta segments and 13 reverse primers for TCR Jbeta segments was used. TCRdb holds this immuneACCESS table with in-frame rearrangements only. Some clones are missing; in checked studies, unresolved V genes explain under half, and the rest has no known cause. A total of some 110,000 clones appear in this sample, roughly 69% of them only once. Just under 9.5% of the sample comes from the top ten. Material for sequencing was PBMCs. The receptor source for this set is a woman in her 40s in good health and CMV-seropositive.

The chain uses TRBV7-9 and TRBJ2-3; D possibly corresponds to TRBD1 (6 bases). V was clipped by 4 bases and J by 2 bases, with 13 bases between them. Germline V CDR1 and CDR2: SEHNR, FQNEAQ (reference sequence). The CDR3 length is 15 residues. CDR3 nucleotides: TGTGCCAGCAGCTCAGGGGTTAAGGTCACAGATACGCAGTATTTT. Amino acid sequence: CASSSGVKVTDTQYF.

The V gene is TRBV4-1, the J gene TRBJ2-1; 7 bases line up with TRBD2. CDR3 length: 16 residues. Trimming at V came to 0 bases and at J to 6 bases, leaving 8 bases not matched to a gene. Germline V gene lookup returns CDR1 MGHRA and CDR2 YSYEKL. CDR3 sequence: CASSQDPGRISNEQFF. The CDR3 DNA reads TGCGCCAGCAGCCAAGATCCCGGGAGGATCTCCAATGAGCAGTTCTTC.

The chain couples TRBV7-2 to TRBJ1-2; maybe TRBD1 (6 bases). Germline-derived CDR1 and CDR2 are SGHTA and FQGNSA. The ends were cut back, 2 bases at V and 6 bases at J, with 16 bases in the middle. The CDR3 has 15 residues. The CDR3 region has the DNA TGTGCCAGCAGCTTAAGGACAGACACTCAGGATGGCTACACCTTC. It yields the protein CASSLRTDTQDGYTF.

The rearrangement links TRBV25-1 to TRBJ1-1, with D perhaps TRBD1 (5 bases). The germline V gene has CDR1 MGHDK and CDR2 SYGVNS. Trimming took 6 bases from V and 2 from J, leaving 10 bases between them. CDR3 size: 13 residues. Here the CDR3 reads CASRDRTNTEAFF. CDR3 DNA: TGTGCCAGCAGAGACAGAACAAACACTGAAGCTTTCTTT.

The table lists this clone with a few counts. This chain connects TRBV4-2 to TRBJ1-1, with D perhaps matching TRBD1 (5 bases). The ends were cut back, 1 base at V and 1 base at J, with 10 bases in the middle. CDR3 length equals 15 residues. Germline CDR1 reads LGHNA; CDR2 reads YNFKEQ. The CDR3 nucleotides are TGTGCCAGCAGCCAAGGGGAAGACAGGAACACTGAAGCTTTCTTT. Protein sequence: CASSQGEDRNTEAFF.

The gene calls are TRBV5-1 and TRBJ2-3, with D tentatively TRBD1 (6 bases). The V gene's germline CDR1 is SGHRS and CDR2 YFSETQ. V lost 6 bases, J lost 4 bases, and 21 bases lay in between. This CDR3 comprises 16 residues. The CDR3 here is CASTIDSQGIADTQYF. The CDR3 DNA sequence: TGCGCCAGCACCATCGACAGTCAGGGGATCGCAGATACGCAGTATTTT.

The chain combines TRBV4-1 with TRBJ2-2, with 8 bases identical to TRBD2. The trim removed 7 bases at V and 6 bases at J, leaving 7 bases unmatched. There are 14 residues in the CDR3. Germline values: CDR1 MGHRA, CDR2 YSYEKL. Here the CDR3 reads CASTRAGVAGELFF. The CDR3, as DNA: TGCGCCAGCACCAGAGCGGGAGTCGCCGGGGAGCTGTTTTTT.

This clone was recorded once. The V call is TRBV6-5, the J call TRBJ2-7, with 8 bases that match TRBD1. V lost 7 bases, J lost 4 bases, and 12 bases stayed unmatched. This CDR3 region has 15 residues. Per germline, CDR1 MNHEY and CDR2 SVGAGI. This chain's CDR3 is CASTHMDRERYEQYF. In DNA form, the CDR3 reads TGTGCCAGCACACACATGGACAGGGAAAGATACGAGCAGTACTTC.